A single T cell receptor (beta chain) is shown here with its context. Its antigen is not known. This CDR3 region has 17 residues. The germline CDR1 and CDR2 sequences are SGHTA and FQGNSA. The V and J ends lost 2 bases and 7 bases respectively, with 23 bases between them. The sample comes from a study of T cell repertoires in cytomegalovirus infection. Study background: Both a matching HLA type and CMV infection were indicated by public TCR beta signatures.

From the reads, TCRdb called clonotypes with MiXCR, one entry per CDR3 protein. The sample carries around 710,000 distinct CDR3 sequences, about 27% recorded once. Study results and caveats: CMV-specific TCR beta clonotypes restricted by HLA-C were the ones dominating the ex vivo response.

The chain recombines TRBV7-2 with TRBJ1-2, with TRBD1 as a possible D gene (5 bases). The sequencing used cultured CD8+ T cells from PBMCs, collected from culture after CMV antigen stimulation. The receptor's source is a human donor in good health (CMV status not recorded). Some clones in this sample may be carry-over from other donors' samples. CDR3 bases: TGTGCCAGCAGCTTAACCCGGGGCAGGGCACCTCGGGGTGGCTACACCTTC. This encodes CASSLTRGRAPRGGYTF.